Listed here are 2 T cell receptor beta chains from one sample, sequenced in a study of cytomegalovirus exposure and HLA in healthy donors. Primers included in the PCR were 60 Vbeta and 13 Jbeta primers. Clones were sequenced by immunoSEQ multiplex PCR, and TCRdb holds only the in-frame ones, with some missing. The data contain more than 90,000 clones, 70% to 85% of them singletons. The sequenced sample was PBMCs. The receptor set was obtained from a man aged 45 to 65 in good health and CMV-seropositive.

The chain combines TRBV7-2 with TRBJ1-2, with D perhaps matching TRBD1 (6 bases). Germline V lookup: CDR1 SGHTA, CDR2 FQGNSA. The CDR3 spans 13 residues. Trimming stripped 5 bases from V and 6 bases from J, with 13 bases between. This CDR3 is CASSLRAGDGYTF. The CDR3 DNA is TGTGCCAGCAGCCTAAGGGCAGGGGATGGCTACACCTTC.

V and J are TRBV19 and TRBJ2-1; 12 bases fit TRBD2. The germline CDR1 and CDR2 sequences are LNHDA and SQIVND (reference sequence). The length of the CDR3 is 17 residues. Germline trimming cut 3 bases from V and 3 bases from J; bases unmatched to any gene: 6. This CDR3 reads CASSMLLAGGFYNEQFF. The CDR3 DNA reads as TGTGCCAGTAGTATGTTGCTAGCGGGGGGGTTCTACAATGAGCAGTTCTTC.